This T cell receptor (beta chain) was recorded in a study of cytomegalovirus exposure and HLA in healthy donors. These donors, healthy bone marrow donors, were studied. Donors had nominal health at sampling but likely had unrecorded immune exposures. Looked up from germline, CDR1 is SNHLY and CDR2 is FYNNEI. The CDR3 sequence is 16 residues long. V dropped 10 bases and J dropped 4; count of bases not matched to a gene: 14. Study outcomes and limitations: In vitro testing confirmed a few CMV-associated chains as specific for CMV antigens. A later analysis associated about 18,000 TCR beta sequences with HLA alleles at a 0.05 false discovery rate.

Both 60 Vbeta primers and 13 Jbeta primers went into the PCR. Only in-frame clones appear in the TCRdb table, and some are missing; sequencing was by immunoSEQ multiplex PCR. The table shows about 170,000 clones, with about 75% occurring only once. With regard to this clone: Its antigen is unidentified.

The chain has TRBV2 and TRBJ2-5; 11 positions match TRBD2. The source material was PBMCs. The TCR was taken from a woman in her forties or fifties in good health and CMV-seropositive. The CDR3 DNA is TGTGCCACAGTGCTAGCGGGGGGTAAAAAGACAGAGACCCAGTACTTC. The encoded protein is CATVLAGGKKTETQYF.